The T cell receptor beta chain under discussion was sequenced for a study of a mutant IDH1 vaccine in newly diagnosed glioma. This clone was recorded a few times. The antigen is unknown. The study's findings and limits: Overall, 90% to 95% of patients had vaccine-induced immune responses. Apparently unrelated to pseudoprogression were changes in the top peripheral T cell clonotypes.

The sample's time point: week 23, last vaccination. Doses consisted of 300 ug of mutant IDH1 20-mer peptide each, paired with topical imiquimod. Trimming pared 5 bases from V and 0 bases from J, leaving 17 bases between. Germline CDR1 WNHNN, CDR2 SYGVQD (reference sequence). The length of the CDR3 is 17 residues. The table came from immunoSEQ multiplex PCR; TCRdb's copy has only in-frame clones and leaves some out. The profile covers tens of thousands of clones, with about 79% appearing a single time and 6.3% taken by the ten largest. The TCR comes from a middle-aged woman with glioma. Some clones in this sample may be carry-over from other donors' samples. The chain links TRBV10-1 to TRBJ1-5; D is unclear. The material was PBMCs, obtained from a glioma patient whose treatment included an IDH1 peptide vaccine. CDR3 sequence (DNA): TGCGCCAGCAGTCTCCTGGAGGGTTTCGGTAGCAATCAGCCCCAGCATTTT. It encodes CASSLLEGFGSNQPQHF.